This TCR beta chain is from a study of radiotherapy plus CTLA-4 blockade in lung cancer. Sequencing used immunoSEQ multiplex PCR; TCRdb keeps in-frame clones, though not all of them. The table lists about 15,000 clones, 72% of them singletons. Looked up from germline, CDR1 is SEHNR and CDR2 is FQNEAQ (reference sequence). The CDR3 sequence is 14 residues long. The V segment lost 6 bases and the J segment 8 bases; nucleotides outside the gene matches: 8. The specimen comprised peripheral blood, sampled from a patient treated with radiotherapy plus ipilimumab. V is TRBV7-9 and J is TRBJ1-4; 8 bases line up with TRBD1. This clonotype originated in a human donor with non-small cell lung cancer whose response to radiotherapy plus ipilimumab could not be evaluated. The CDR3 sequence: CASRTLGQGEKLFF. CDR3 coding DNA: TGTGCCAGCAGAACCCTAGGACAGGGCGAAAAACTGTTTTTT.